The rows below give T cell receptor beta chains drawn from one sample of a study of beta chain features in type 1 diabetes. The method was immunoSEQ multiplex PCR; TCRdb's version includes in-frame clones alone and lacks a portion of them. The sample lists 350,000 to 450,000 clones; roughly an eighth were seen once. Sequences were obtained from naive CD4+ T cells from blood. These receptors all stem from a woman between 18 and 29 years old with type 1 diabetes. The CDR3 runs from the conserved cysteine through the conserved F or W. A D gene is named only where the DNA matches it firmly. Size values are once, few and many counts, or a class for expanded clones, and some rows have none.

TRBV29-1	.	TRBJ1-5	.	TGCAGCGTACTCCCGGGGTTGGGACAGCCCCAGCATTTT	CSVLPGLGQPQHF
TRBV28	.	TRBJ2-7	TRBD2	TGTGCCAGCAACGAGCGGGGTAGAAGACCCTACGAGCAGTACTTC	CASNERGRRPYEQYF
TRBV30	few	TRBJ2-7	TRBD1	TGTGCCTGGGGGACAGGGCTCTCCTACGAGCAGTACTTC	CAWGTGLSYEQYF
TRBV7-6	few	TRBJ2-5	TRBD2	TGTGCCAGCAGCCCGGGTCCTGGAGCGGGGGAAGAGACCCAGTACTTC	CASSPGPGAGEETQYF
TRBV5-1	few	TRBJ2-1	TRBD1	TGCGCCAGCTCACCTGGCGGGACAGGGGACAATGAGCAGTTCTTC	CASSPGGTGDNEQFF
TRBV4-3	.	TRBJ2-1	.	TGCGCCAGCAGCCAAGATCCGGAGGGGTGGAATGAGCAGTTCTTC	CASSQDPEGWNEQFF
TRBV29-1	few	TRBJ2-3	.	TGCAGCGTTCAACAGACAACTAGCACAGATACGCAGTATTTT	CSVQQTTSTDTQYF
TRBV28	.	TRBJ2-7	.	TGTGCCAGCAGTTTAGCGGCCTACTACGAGCAGTACTTC	CASSLAAYYEQYF
TRBV11-2	.	TRBJ2-2	.	TGTGCCAGCAGCTTTTCGCAGGACACCGGGGAGCTGTTTTTT	CASSFSQDTGELFF
TRBV6-5	.	TRBJ1-5	TRBD1	TGTGCCAGCAGCACTCTGGGGACAGTTCGTCAGCCCCAGCATTTT	CASSTLGTVRQPQHF
TRBV5-4	.	TRBJ1-2	TRBD1	TGTGCCAGCAGCCTAGACAGGGCTGGCTATGGCTACACCTTC	CASSLDRAGYGYTF
TRBV18	few	TRBJ1-1	.	TGTGCCAGCTCAATCTCTTCACAGGGCGCTGAAGCTTTCTTT	CASSISSQGAEAFF
TRBV30	.	TRBJ2-1	.	TGTGCCTGGAGTCGGGGCGGGATCCGCTACAATGAGCAGTTCTTC	CAWSRGGIRYNEQFF
TRBV5-1	few	TRBJ1-5	.	TGCGCCAGCAGCTTGGAAAGGGGTCAGCCCCAGCATTTT	CASSLERGQPQHF
TRBV9	once	TRBJ2-1	TRBD2	TGTGCCAGCAGCGTAGATCAGCTAGCGGGCATCCCACCCTACAATGAGCAGTTCTTC	CASSVDQLAGIPPYNEQFF
TRBV30	.	TRBJ1-2	TRBD1	TGTGCCTGGAGTCCCCTGGGGCCAGGGGGCGTCTATGGCTACACCTTC	CAWSPLGPGGVYGYTF
TRBV5-1	.	TRBJ2-1	.	TGCGCCAGCAGCCTGACGGGAGTCAATGAGCAGTTCTTC	CASSLTGVNEQFF
TRBV7-2	few	TRBJ2-5	TRBD2	TGTGCCAGCAGCTTAGGGGCCGGACTAGCGGGGGGGGCCCAGTACTTC	CASSLGAGLAGGAQYF
TRBV5-1	few	TRBJ2-7	.	TGCGCCAGCAGCTTGGCGCCAGGGGAACTATACGAGCAGTACTTC	CASSLAPGELYEQYF
TRBV7-9	few	TRBJ2-4	TRBD1	TGTGCCAGCAGCCGAGACAGGGGACCCGAGAACATTCAGTACTTC	CASSRDRGPENIQYF
TRBV6-1	few	TRBJ2-3	.	TGTGCCAGCAGTGCCCAGCAGGCAGGGAAATACGGTACGCAGTATTTT	CASSAQQAGKYGTQYF
TRBV19	.	TRBJ2-5	TRBD1	TGTGCCAGTCGGTCTCTAGGACAGGGGTCCCAAGAGACCCAGTACTTC	CASRSLGQGSQETQYF
TRBV18	.	TRBJ2-5	.	TGTGCCAGCTCACCTTATAGTCAAGAGACCCAGTACTTC	CASSPYSQETQYF
TRBV4-2	few	TRBJ1-4	.	TGTGCCAGCAGCCCGGACAGCCCTAATGAAAAACTGTTTTTT	CASSPDSPNEKLFF
TRBV28	.	TRBJ2-7	.	TGTGCCAGCGGACTGGAGGGCCGGGAGCAGTACTTC	CASGLEGREQYF
TRBV29-1	few	TRBJ1-1	.	TGCAGCGTTGAGGGCAGGGCGAAAACTGAAGCTTTCTTT	CSVEGRAKTEAFF
TRBV19	few	TRBJ1-1	.	TGTGCCAGTACCTTGACAGTTTACACTGAAGCTTTCTTT	CASTLTVYTEAFF
TRBV6-5	.	TRBJ1-2	.	TGTGCCAGCAGTAGCAGGGTAGATGGCTACACCTTC	CASSSRVDGYTF
TRBV29-1	few	TRBJ2-5	.	TGCAGCGTTGGTCGACCGCCTGGAGACGAGACCCAGTACTTC	CSVGRPPGDETQYF
TRBV9	.	TRBJ1-5	.	TGTGCCAGCAGCGTAGCTGTGGGCCTGGATCAGCCCCAGCATTTT	CASSVAVGLDQPQHF
TRBV30	once	TRBJ2-7	TRBD1	TGTGCCTGGGGGACAGGGTCCTACGAGCAGTACTTC	CAWGTGSYEQYF
TRBV30	.	TRBJ2-1	TRBD2	TGTGCCTGGAGTAGGTCTGCGGGAGACTACAATGAGCAGTTCTTC	CAWSRSAGDYNEQFF
TRBV27	few	TRBJ2-5	.	TGTGCCAGCAGTTTGATCCCGGGTGGGACCCAGTACTTC	CASSLIPGGTQYF
TRBV7-9	.	TRBJ2-1	.	TGTGCCAGCAGCCCCGGAGGTAATGAGCAGTTCTTC	CASSPGGNEQFF
TRBV11-3	.	TRBJ2-2	.	TGTGCCAGCGGTTCAGGAACAGCTAACACCGGGGAGCTGTTTTTT	CASGSGTANTGELFF
TRBV9	.	TRBJ2-1	TRBD1	TGTGCCAGCAGCGTGAGGGACAGGGACAACAATGAGCAGTTCTTC	CASSVRDRDNNEQFF
TRBV29-1	.	TRBJ1-2	TRBD1	TGCAGCGTTGGGGACAGGGGGACCTTCCCTGGCTACACCTTC	CSVGDRGTFPGYTF
TRBV4-3	.	TRBJ1-1	.	TGCGCCAGCAGCCAAGATCGGGAGTGGGGGGTCGGGGCTTTCTTT	CASSQDREWGVGAFF
TRBV19	.	TRBJ1-1	TRBD1	TGTGCCAGTCACAGGGGGAGGTACACTGAAGCTTTCTTT	CASHRGRYTEAFF
TRBV28	few	TRBJ2-7	.	TGTGCCAGCACCCTAGCCCGGGGCGAGCAGTACTTC	CASTLARGEQYF
TRBV10-3	few	TRBJ2-5	.	TGTGCCATCAGTGAATCACAGGGCGAGACCCAGTACTTC	CAISESQGETQYF
TRBV7-3	few	TRBJ2-5	TRBD2	TGTGCCAGCAGCCCTGGACTAGCGCCAAGAGAGGAGACCCAGTACTTC	CASSPGLAPREETQYF
TRBV5-1	few	TRBJ1-4	.	TGCGCCAGCACCGTGGACTGGGGTGAAAAACTGTTTTTT	CASTVDWGEKLFF
TRBV29-1	.	TRBJ1-1	.	TGCAGCGTAGCACACGGGTCTGAAGCTTTCTTT	CSVAHGSEAFF
TRBV30	.	TRBJ2-1	.	TGTGCCTACCAGGGTGCCGGGACTTCCTACAATGAGCAGTTCTTC	CAYQGAGTSYNEQFF
TRBV5-1	.	TRBJ2-7	TRBD1	TGCGCCAGCAGCCCGGGACAGGGTAACTCCTACGAGCAGTACTTC	CASSPGQGNSYEQYF
TRBV18	few	TRBJ1-4	.	TGTGCCAGCTCACCTAGACAGGCTGCAACTAATGAAAAACTGTTTTTT	CASSPRQAATNEKLFF
TRBV7-2	few	TRBJ1-2	.	TGTGCCAGCAGCCAGAGGACAGCCTATGGCTACACCTTC	CASSQRTAYGYTF
TRBV18	.	TRBJ2-5	.	TGTGCCAGCTCACCCCGGGTCGCCCAAGAGACCCAGTACTTC	CASSPRVAQETQYF
TRBV28	once	TRBJ2-7	.	TGTGCCAGCAGTTACAGGCCAGGCGAGCAGTACTTC	CASSYRPGEQYF
TRBV29-1	.	TRBJ2-5	.	TGCAGCCTGGCCCAAGGTTTGAAGGGGGAGACCCAGTACTTC	CSLAQGLKGETQYF
TRBV28	.	TRBJ2-7	.	TGTGCCAGCAGTTTACCACCTCTATACGAGCAGTACTTC	CASSLPPLYEQYF
TRBV7-2	.	TRBJ2-1	.	TGTGCCAGCAGCACCGCGAACAATGAGCAGTTCTTC	CASSTANNEQFF
TRBV28	.	TRBJ1-5	.	TGTGCCAGCAGTTTATTGGCGGGTAAGGATCAGCCCCAGCATTTT	CASSLLAGKDQPQHF
TRBV5-1	.	TRBJ1-1	TRBD1	TGCGCCAGCAGCCTGGGACAGGGTATTCCTGAAGCTTTCTTT	CASSLGQGIPEAFF